Listed below are T cell receptor beta chains from one sample, sequenced in a study of response to subunit inactivated influenza vaccine. TCRdb passed the RT-PCR reads through MiXCR, listing each CDR3 protein once. In the table there are around 520,000 distinct CDR3 sequences, less than 30% of which are singletons. The material was CD4+ T cells sorted from PBMCs, obtained 5 days after vaccination. The origin of the receptors is a man between 50 and 59 years old who received an inactivated influenza vaccine. CDR3s include the opening cysteine and the closing phenylalanine or tryptophan. The order of the fields is D gene, J gene, V gene, clone size, CDR3 DNA, CDR3 protein. D genes are given only for firm matches. Some rows mark clone size as missing; the rest say once, few, many or name a class of expanded clone.

d_call: NA; j_call: TRBJ2-1; v_call: TRBV7-2; clone_size: many; cdr3_nt: TGTGCCAGCAGCTCTTCAGGAGGGACGTACAATGAGCAGTTCTTC; cdr3_aa: CASSSSGGTYNEQFF
d_call: NA; j_call: TRBJ1-5; v_call: TRBV6-2/TRBV6-3; clone_size: few; cdr3_nt: TGTGCCACCACGCGGGATAGCAATCAGCCCCAGCATTTT; cdr3_aa: CATTRDSNQPQHF
d_call: NA; j_call: TRBJ2-7; v_call: TRBV29-1; clone_size: NA; cdr3_nt: TGCAGCGCCCGAAGGGGGGCCGACAGCGGGGAGCAGTACTTC; cdr3_aa: CSARRGADSGEQYF
d_call: NA; j_call: TRBJ2-7; v_call: TRBV5-5; clone_size: NA; cdr3_nt: TGTGCCAGCAGCTTGAGCGTAGATCCTCAACAGTACGAGCAGTACTTC; cdr3_aa: CASSLSVDPQQYEQYF
d_call: TRBD1; j_call: TRBJ2-7; v_call: TRBV30; clone_size: few; cdr3_nt: TGTGCCTGGAGTAGGGGACAGGCGATCTACTTC; cdr3_aa: CAWSRGQAIYF
d_call: NA; j_call: TRBJ2-2; v_call: TRBV6-2/TRBV6-3; clone_size: NA; cdr3_nt: TGTGCCAGCAGTTACCTTACAGGAACCGGGGAGCTGTTTTTT; cdr3_aa: CASSYLTGTGELFF
d_call: TRBD1; j_call: TRBJ2-7; v_call: TRBV6-1; clone_size: NA; cdr3_nt: TGTGCCAGCAGTGAGCACGACAGGGCATTGGGGTACTTC; cdr3_aa: CASSEHDRALGYF
d_call: TRBD1; j_call: TRBJ1-2; v_call: TRBV6-1; clone_size: few; cdr3_nt: TGTGCCAGCAGAGGCGTACAGGGGACCGGGGGCTACACCTTC; cdr3_aa: CASRGVQGTGGYTF
d_call: NA; j_call: TRBJ2-3; v_call: TRBV3-1; clone_size: few; cdr3_nt: TGTGCCAGCAGCCAAGATTCGGGGATAGATACGCAGTATTTT; cdr3_aa: CASSQDSGIDTQYF
d_call: NA; j_call: TRBJ2-2; v_call: TRBV10-3; clone_size: NA; cdr3_nt: TGTGCCATCAGTGCGCCCCACACCGGGGAGCTGTTTTTT; cdr3_aa: CAISAPHTGELFF
d_call: NA; j_call: TRBJ2-7; v_call: TRBV4-1; clone_size: NA; cdr3_nt: TGCGCCAGCAGCCAAGAGGCACAGTCCTACGAGCAGTACTTC; cdr3_aa: CASSQEAQSYEQYF
d_call: TRBD1; j_call: TRBJ2-7; v_call: TRBV28; clone_size: NA; cdr3_nt: TGTGCCAGCAGGTCGGGACAGGGAGTACACGAGCAGTACTTC; cdr3_aa: CASRSGQGVHEQYF
d_call: TRBD1; j_call: TRBJ2-7; v_call: TRBV5-1; clone_size: NA; cdr3_nt: TGCGCCAGCAGCCCCACCTCGGACAGGGCCTACGAGCAGTACTTC; cdr3_aa: CASSPTSDRAYEQYF
d_call: NA; j_call: TRBJ2-1; v_call: TRBV7-2; clone_size: few; cdr3_nt: TGTGCCAGCAGCTTATTCCAGGGGAACTACAATGAGCAGTTCTTC; cdr3_aa: CASSLFQGNYNEQFF
d_call: NA; j_call: TRBJ2-3; v_call: TRBV15; clone_size: NA; cdr3_nt: TGTGCCACCAGCAGAGTGGGCTTTTGGGGGCGCACAGATACGCAGTATTTT; cdr3_aa: CATSRVGFWGRTDTQYF
d_call: NA; j_call: TRBJ1-1; v_call: TRBV5-1; clone_size: few; cdr3_nt: TGCGCCAGCAGCTCAGGGGCAGCGAACACTGAAGCTTTCTTT; cdr3_aa: CASSSGAANTEAFF
d_call: NA; j_call: TRBJ2-2; v_call: TRBV7-3; clone_size: NA; cdr3_nt: TGTGCCAGCAGCCCCCGGGCCCTCCCCGGGGAGCTGTTTTTT; cdr3_aa: CASSPRALPGELFF
d_call: TRBD1; j_call: TRBJ2-7; v_call: TRBV24-1; clone_size: many; cdr3_nt: TGTGCCACCCGCCGGGACAGGGGGCCAAACGAGCAGTACTTC; cdr3_aa: CATRRDRGPNEQYF
d_call: NA; j_call: TRBJ2-7; v_call: TRBV6-2/TRBV6-3; clone_size: few; cdr3_nt: TGTGCCAGCAGTTACTGGCAGAGCTCCTACGAGCAGTACTTC; cdr3_aa: CASSYWQSSYEQYF
d_call: NA; j_call: TRBJ1-5; v_call: TRBV7-2; clone_size: few; cdr3_nt: TGTGCCAGCAGCTTAGGTGGGGGCCGACAGCCCCAGCATTTT; cdr3_aa: CASSLGGGRQPQHF
d_call: TRBD2; j_call: TRBJ2-7; v_call: TRBV7-8; clone_size: many; cdr3_nt: TGTGCCAGCAGCTGGGTAGCGGGGGGGGGCGAGCAGTACTTC; cdr3_aa: CASSWVAGGGEQYF
d_call: NA; j_call: TRBJ2-3; v_call: TRBV9; clone_size: NA; cdr3_nt: TGTGCCAGCAGCGTAGTAGGGAACCCAGATACGCAGTATTTT; cdr3_aa: CASSVVGNPDTQYF
d_call: NA; j_call: TRBJ2-1; v_call: TRBV12-3/TRBV12-4; clone_size: NA; cdr3_nt: TGTGCCAGCAGTACGGCGGGTAGCTCCTACAATGAGCAGTTCTTC; cdr3_aa: CASSTAGSSYNEQFF
d_call: NA; j_call: TRBJ2-3; v_call: TRBV20-1; clone_size: many; cdr3_nt: TGCAGTGCTAGACGAGATACGCAGTATTTT; cdr3_aa: CSARRDTQYF
d_call: TRBD2; j_call: TRBJ2-2; v_call: TRBV5-6; clone_size: NA; cdr3_nt: TGTGCCAGCAGCTTGGGGACTAGCGACACCGGGGAGCTGGTTTTT; cdr3_aa: CASSLGTSDTGELVF
d_call: NA; j_call: TRBJ2-1; v_call: TRBV12-3/TRBV12-4; clone_size: few; cdr3_nt: TGTGCCAGCAGTTGGGGAGGGGGACTGGATTTGGATGAGCAGTTCTTC; cdr3_aa: CASSWGGGLDLDEQFF
d_call: TRBD2; j_call: TRBJ2-1; v_call: TRBV20-1; clone_size: few; cdr3_nt: TGCAGTGCTAGTCCGGTAGCGGGTGTCAATGAGCAGTTCTTC; cdr3_aa: CSASPVAGVNEQFF
d_call: NA; j_call: TRBJ1-1; v_call: TRBV20-1; clone_size: NA; cdr3_nt: TGCAGTGCTAGAAGACAGGTACGCACTGAAGCTTTCTTT; cdr3_aa: CSARRQVRTEAFF
d_call: TRBD1; j_call: TRBJ1-2; v_call: TRBV15; clone_size: NA; cdr3_nt: TGTGCCACCAGCAGAGATATTGCAGGGGGTGGCATAACCTTC; cdr3_aa: CATSRDIAGGGITF
d_call: NA; j_call: TRBJ1-2; v_call: TRBV20-1; clone_size: NA; cdr3_nt: TGCAGTGCCACGACAGCGGCCACTGGCTACACCTTC; cdr3_aa: CSATTAATGYTF
d_call: TRBD2; j_call: TRBJ2-7; v_call: TRBV7-2; clone_size: NA; cdr3_nt: TGTGCCAGCAGCTTAGCGGCGGGAGGGGGAACCTACGAGCAGTACTTC; cdr3_aa: CASSLAAGGGTYEQYF
d_call: NA; j_call: TRBJ1-2; v_call: TRBV5-1; clone_size: once; cdr3_nt: TGCGCCAGCAGCTTATCAGGGGAAGGAGGCTACACCTTC; cdr3_aa: CASSLSGEGGYTF